A selection of T cell receptor beta chains follows, all from one sample in a study of blood T cell repertoires in COVID-19. Sequencing was performed with immunoSEQ multiplex PCR; in TCRdb, only in-frame clones are kept and a portion is missing. The data contain about 220,000 clones, more than 70% of them singletons. Specimen: PBMCs or T cells enriched from blood (not recorded which). Source of these receptors: a middle-aged woman with acute COVID-19. Each CDR3 is given with its conserved first and last residue. Fields, in order: V gene, clone size, J gene, D gene, CDR3 DNA, CDR3 protein. The D gene is left open where the match is weak. Not all rows give a size; the values are once, few, many and, for expanded clones, a class.

TRBV2	.	TRBJ2-3	.	TGTGCCAGCAGTGGGGGGGCAGATACGCAGTATTTT	CASSGGADTQYF
TRBV4-2	.	TRBJ1-6	.	TGTGCCAGCAGCCAAGATCGGGGTTGGGGATCACCCCTCCACTTT	CASSQDRGWGSPLHF
TRBV19	.	TRBJ1-6	.	TGTGCCAGTACATTGGCGGCGGAGTATTCACCCCTCCACTTT	CASTLAAEYSPLHF
TRBV7-2	.	TRBJ2-7	TRBD1	TGTGCCAGCAGCTCCGGCCACGGGACAGGGGCTGACGAGCAGTACTTC	CASSSGHGTGADEQYF
TRBV5-1	.	TRBJ2-1	TRBD2	TGCGCCAGCAGCTTGGGAGGGGTAGCGGGGAACAATGAGCAGTTCTTC	CASSLGGVAGNNEQFF
TRBV12-3/TRBV12-4	once	TRBJ2-4	.	TGTGCCAGCAGCCCCCTCTTGAGCATTCAGTACTTC	CASSPLLSIQYF
TRBV3-1/TRBV3-2	.	TRBJ2-7	.	TGTGCCAGCAGCCAAGTGGGCAGAACGTACGAGCAGTACTTC	CASSQVGRTYEQYF
TRBV7-9	.	TRBJ2-3	TRBD2	TGTGCCAGCAGCTCGGGACTAGCGGGCGGCACAGATACGCAGTATTTT	CASSSGLAGGTDTQYF
TRBV7-2	.	TRBJ1-5	.	TGTGCCAGCAGCAGGACATTCAATCAGCCCCAGCATTTT	CASSRTFNQPQHF
TRBV19	once	TRBJ2-1	TRBD2	TGTGCCAGTAGTAATTCAGGGACTAGCGAGTACAATGAGCAGTTCTTC	CASSNSGTSEYNEQFF
TRBV5-8	.	TRBJ2-1	.	TGTGCCAGCAGCTTGTCTGGGGGCCAGGATGAGCAGTTCTTC	CASSLSGGQDEQFF